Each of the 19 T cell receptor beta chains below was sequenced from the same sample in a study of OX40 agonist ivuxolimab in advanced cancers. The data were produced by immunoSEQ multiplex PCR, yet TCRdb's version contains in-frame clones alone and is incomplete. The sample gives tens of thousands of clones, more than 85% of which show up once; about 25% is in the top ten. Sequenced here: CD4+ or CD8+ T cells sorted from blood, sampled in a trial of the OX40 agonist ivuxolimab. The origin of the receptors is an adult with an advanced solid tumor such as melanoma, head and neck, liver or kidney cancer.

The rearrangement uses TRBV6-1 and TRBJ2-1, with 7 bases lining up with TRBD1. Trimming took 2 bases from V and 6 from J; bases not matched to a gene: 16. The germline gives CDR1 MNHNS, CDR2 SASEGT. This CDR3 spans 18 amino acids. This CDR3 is CASSEPHIYEGAPNEQFF. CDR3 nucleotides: TGTGCCAGCAGTGAACCCCATATCTATGAGGGGGCCCCCAATGAGCAGTTCTTC.

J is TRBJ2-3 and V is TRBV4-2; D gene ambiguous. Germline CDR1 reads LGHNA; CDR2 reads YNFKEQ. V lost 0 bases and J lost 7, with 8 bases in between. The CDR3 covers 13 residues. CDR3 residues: CASSQDDGNTQYF. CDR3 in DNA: TGTGCCAGCAGCCAAGATGACGGCAATACGCAGTATTTT.

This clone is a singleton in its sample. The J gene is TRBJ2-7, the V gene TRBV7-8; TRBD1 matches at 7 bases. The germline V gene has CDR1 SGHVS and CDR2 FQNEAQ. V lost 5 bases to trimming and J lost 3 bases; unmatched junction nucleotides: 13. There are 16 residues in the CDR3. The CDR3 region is CASSPALLNRGYEQYF. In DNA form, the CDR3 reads TGTGCCAGCAGCCCCGCACTACTGAACAGGGGCTACGAGCAGTACTTC.

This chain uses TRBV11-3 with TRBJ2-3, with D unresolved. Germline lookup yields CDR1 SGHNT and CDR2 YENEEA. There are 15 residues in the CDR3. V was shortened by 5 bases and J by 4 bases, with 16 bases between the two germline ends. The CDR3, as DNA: TGTGCCAGCAGCCTCAACGCCGGGTTCGCAGATACGCAGTATTTT. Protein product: CASSLNAGFADTQYF.

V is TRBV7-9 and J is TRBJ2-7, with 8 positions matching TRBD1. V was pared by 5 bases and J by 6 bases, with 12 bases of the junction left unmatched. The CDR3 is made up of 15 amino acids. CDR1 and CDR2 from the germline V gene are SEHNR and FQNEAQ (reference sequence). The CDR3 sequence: CASSPPLGTGGEQYF. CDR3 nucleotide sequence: TGTGCCAGCAGCCCACCGCTCGGGACAGGTGGCGAGCAGTACTTC. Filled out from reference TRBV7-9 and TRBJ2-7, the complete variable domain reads DTGVSQNPRHKITKRGQNVTFRCDPISEHNRLYWYRQTLGQGPEFLTYFQNEAQLEKSRLLSDRFSAERPKGSFSTLEIQRTEQGDSAMYLCASSPPLGTGGEQYFGPGTRLTVT.

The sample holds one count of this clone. The CDR3 loop is CASSEIRLAGINEQFF. The DNA for the CDR3 is TGCGCCAGCAGTGAAATAAGGCTAGCGGGTATCAATGAGCAGTTCTTC. The genes are TRBV10-2 and TRBJ2-1, with 8 bases matching TRBD2. The germline CDR1 and CDR2 sequences are WSHSY and SAAADI. The CDR3 length is 16 residues. V shed 3 bases, J shed 6 bases, and the junction held 10 bases outside the gene matches.

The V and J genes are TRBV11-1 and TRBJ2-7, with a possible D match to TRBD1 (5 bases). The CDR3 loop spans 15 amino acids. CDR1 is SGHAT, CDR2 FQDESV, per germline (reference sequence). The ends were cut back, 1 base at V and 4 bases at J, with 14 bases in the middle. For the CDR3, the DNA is TGTGCCAGCAGCTTAGGGACATCGCAATATTACGAGCAGTACTTC. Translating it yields CASSLGTSQYYEQYF.

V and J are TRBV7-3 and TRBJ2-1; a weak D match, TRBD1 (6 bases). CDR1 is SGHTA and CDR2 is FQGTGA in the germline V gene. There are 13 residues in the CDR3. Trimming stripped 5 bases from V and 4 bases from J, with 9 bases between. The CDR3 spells CASSPGHYNEQFF. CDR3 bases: TGTGCCAGCAGCCCGGGACATTACAATGAGCAGTTCTTC.

The DNA for the CDR3 is TGTGCCAGCAGCCCCCTGCCCCTTTTTTCACCCCTCCACTTT. Amino acid sequence: CASSPLPLFSPLHF. The chain employs TRBV9 and TRBJ1-6; D is unresolved. Germline CDR1 SGDLS, CDR2 YYNGEE. The V end lost 4 bases, the J end lost 9 bases, and 14 bases lay between the germline ends. The CDR3 contains 14 residues.

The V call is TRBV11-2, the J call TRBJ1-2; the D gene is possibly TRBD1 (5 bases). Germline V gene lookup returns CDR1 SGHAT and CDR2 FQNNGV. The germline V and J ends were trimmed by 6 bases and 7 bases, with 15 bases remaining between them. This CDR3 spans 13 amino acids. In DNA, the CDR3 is TGTGCCAGCAGTATCGGGACCGGGGGTGGCTACACCTTC. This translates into CASSIGTGGGYTF.

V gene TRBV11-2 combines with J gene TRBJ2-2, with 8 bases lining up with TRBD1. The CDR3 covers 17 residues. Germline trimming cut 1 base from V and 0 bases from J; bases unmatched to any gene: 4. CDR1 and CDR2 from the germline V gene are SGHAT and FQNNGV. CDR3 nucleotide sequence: TGTGCCAGCAGCTTAGCCCTACAGGGGGCGAACACCGGGGAGCTGTTTTTT. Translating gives CASSLALQGANTGELFF.

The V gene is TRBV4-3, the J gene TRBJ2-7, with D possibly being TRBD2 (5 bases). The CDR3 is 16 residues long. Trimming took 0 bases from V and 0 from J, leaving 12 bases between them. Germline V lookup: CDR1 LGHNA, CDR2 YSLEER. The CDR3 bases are TGCGCCAGCAGCCAAGATGACGGGGAAAGCTCCTACGAGCAGTACTTC. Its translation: CASSQDDGESSYEQYF.

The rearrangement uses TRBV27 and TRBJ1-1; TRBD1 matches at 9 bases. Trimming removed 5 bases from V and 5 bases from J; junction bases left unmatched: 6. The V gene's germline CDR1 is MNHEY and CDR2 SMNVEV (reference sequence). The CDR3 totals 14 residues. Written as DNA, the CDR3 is TGTGCCAGCAGTCTCGGACAGGGGAGGACTGAAGCTTTCTTT. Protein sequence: CASSLGQGRTEAFF.

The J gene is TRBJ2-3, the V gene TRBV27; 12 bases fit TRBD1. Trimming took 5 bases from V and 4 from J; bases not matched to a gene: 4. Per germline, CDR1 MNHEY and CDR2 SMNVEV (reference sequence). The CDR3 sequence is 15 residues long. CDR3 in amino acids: CASSTGTGGPDTQYF. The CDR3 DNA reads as TGTGCCAGCAGTACCGGGACAGGGGGCCCAGATACGCAGTATTTT.

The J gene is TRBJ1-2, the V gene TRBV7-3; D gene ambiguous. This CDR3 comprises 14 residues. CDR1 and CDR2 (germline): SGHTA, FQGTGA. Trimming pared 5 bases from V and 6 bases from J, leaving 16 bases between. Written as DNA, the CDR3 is TGTGCCAGCAGCCAAGACCGGGGAAGGGATGGCTACACCTTC. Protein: CASSQDRGRDGYTF.

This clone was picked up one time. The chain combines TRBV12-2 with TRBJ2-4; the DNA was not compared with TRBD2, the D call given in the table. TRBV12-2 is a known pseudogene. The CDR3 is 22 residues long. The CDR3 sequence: CASRLAPGASGRGGVAKNIQYF. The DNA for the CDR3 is TGTGCAAGTCGCTTAGCCCCTGGGGCTAGCGGGAGGGGGGGCGTAGCCAAAAACATTCAGTACTTC.

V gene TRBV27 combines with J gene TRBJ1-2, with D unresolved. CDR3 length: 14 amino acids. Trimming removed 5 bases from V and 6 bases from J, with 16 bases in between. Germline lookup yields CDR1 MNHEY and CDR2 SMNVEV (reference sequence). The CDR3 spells CASSPLGFLDGYTF. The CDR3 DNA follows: TGTGCCAGCAGTCCCTTAGGTTTTTTGGATGGCTACACCTTC.

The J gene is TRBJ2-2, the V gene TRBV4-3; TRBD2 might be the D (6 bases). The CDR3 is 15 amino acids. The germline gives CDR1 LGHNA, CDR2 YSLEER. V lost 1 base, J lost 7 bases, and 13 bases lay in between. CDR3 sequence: CASSQGRVEYGELFF. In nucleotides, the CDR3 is TGCGCCAGCAGCCAAGGGAGGGTGGAGTACGGGGAGCTGTTTTTT.

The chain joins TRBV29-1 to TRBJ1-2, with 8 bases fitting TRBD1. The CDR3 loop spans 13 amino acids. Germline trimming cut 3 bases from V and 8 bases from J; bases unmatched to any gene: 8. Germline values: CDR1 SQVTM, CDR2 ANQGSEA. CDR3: CSVEGPGGLGYTF. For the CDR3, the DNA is TGCAGCGTTGAGGGGCCAGGGGGCTTGGGCTACACCTTC.